Listed below are T cell receptor beta chains from one sample, sequenced in a study of persistence of HIV-infected CD4 T cells. Method: immunoSEQ multiplex PCR; TCRdb's copy keeps in-frame clones and lacks some. The sample carries approximately 36,000 clones, more than 75% recorded once. Their antigens remain unidentified. The sample here was cultured CD4+ T cells from PBMCs, taken from a patient who received antiretroviral therapy. Receptors originate from an adult with HIV. The donor label of this sample is uncertain. Both conserved end residues are part of each CDR3.

j_call | v_call | cdr3_aa
TRBJ1-5 | TRBV6-5 | CASRDTSDQPQHF
TRBJ1-1 | TRBV18 | CASSAIGTEAFF
TRBJ1-6 | TRBV27 | CASRTGNSPLHF
TRBJ1-5 | TRBV5-5 | CASSLDSWDRASEPQHF
TRBJ1-1 | TRBV2 | CASSVWQGNTEAFF
TRBJ1-2 | TRBV5-1 | CASSLEQGWNYGYTF
TRBJ2-7 | TRBV5-1 | CASSLDPAYEQYF
TRBJ1-2 | TRBV6-5 | CASTLDRGDLYGYTF
TRBJ2-4 | TRBV3-1/TRBV3-2 | CASSHYGTGGVPKNIQYF
TRBJ2-1 | TRBV14 | CASSQVTAQNEQFF